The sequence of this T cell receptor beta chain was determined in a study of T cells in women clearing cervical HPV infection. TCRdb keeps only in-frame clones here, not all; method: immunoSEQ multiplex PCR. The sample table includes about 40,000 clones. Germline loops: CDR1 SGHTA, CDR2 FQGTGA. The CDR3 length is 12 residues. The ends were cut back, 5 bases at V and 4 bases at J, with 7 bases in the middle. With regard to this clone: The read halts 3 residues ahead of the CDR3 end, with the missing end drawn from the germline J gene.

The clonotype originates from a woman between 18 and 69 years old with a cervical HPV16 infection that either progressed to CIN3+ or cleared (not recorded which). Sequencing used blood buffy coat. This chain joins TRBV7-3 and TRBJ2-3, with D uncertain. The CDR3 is CASSQGPDTQYF. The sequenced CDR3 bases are TGTGCCAGCAGCCAAGGGCCAGATACG.